The 27 T cell receptor beta chains below were found in one sample sequenced in a study of T cell changes during pregnancy in multiple sclerosis. Measured with immunoSEQ multiplex PCR; TCRdb has only the in-frame clones, and not every one. The table has more than 95,000 clones, roughly 92% seen once. Sample: peripheral blood, taken after pregnancy. The receptors originated from a female donor with multiple sclerosis, enrolled in a pregnancy study.

This sequence joins TRBV10-3 and TRBJ2-7, with 9 nucleotides matching TRBD2. Germline CDR1 reads ENHRY; CDR2 reads SYGVKD. The CDR3 contains 13 residues. J gave up 5 bases and V 8 bases, and 7 bases lay outside the gene matches. The CDR3 sequence is CAIEASGIDEQYF. The DNA for the CDR3 is TGTGCCATCGAAGCTAGCGGGATCGACGAGCAGTACTTC.

CDR3 residues: CASSPTGEPYNEQFF. For the CDR3, the DNA is TGTGCCAGCAGCCCAACTGGGGAGCCCTACAATGAGCAGTTCTTC. The chain combines TRBV7-8 with TRBJ2-1, with D possibly matching TRBD2 (5 bases). The CDR3 length is 15 residues. The germline V gene encodes CDR1 SGHVS and CDR2 FQNEAQ. Trimming pared 5 bases from V and 2 bases from J, leaving 13 bases between.

In its sample, this clone was seen a few times. This rearrangement joins TRBV11-1 to TRBJ2-7; 10 nucleotides align to TRBD1. This CDR3 is 15 amino acids long. The germline V gene has CDR1 SGHAT and CDR2 FQDESV (reference sequence). V dropped 3 bases and J dropped 4; count of bases not matched to a gene: 6. CDR3 DNA: TGTGCCAGCAGCTTTGTTGGGACAGGGGTATACGAGCAGTACTTC. It codes for CASSFVGTGVYEQYF.

V is TRBV27 and J is TRBJ2-7; tentative D call: TRBD2 (7 bases). The V gene's germline CDR1 is MNHEY and CDR2 SMNVEV (reference sequence). With 7 bases removed from V and 6 bases from J, the gap between germline ends came to 13 bases. The CDR3 length is 12 residues. Here the CDR3 DNA reads TGTGCCAGCAAAAAGGGAGGGGGCGAGCAGTACTTC. It is translated as CASKKGGGEQYF.

This sequence joins TRBV29-1 and TRBJ2-5; 9 nucleotides agree with TRBD1. Germline CDR1 SQVTM, CDR2 ANQGSEA. The CDR3 is made up of 15 amino acids. V shed 5 bases, J shed 7 bases, and the junction held 14 bases outside the gene matches. The CDR3 coding sequence is TGCAGCGTTCGGGACGCTAACTTGGGACAGGGGACCCAGTACTTC. Its protein product is CSVRDANLGQGTQYF.

The chain uses TRBV30 and TRBJ1-3; tentatively, D is TRBD1 (5 bases). CDR3 length: 16 residues. V gave up 3 bases and J gave up 0 bases, with 15 bases separating them. Germline assignment: CDR1 GTSNPN and CDR2 SVGIG (reference sequence). The CDR3 coding sequence is TGTGCCTGGAGCGGACAAGGCAGAGACTCTGGAAACACCATATATTTT. It translates to CAWSGQGRDSGNTIYF.

J is TRBJ1-1 and V is TRBV2, with D possibly matching TRBD1 (6 bases). Germline V gives CDR1 SNHLY, CDR2 FYNNEI. Trimming took off 9 bases at V and 5 bases at J, with 10 bases between the two ends. The CDR3 is 11 residues long. CDR3 coding DNA: TGTGCCAGACAGGGAGGGACTGAAGCTTTCTTT. It is translated as CARQGGTEAFF.

The chain employs TRBV28 and TRBJ2-3, with D tentatively TRBD2 (6 bases). V was pared by 7 bases and J by 3 bases, with 17 bases between. This CDR3 contains 15 residues. Per the germline V gene, CDR1 is MDHEN and CDR2 is SYDVKM. CDR3: CASTPVRGGTDTQYF. The CDR3 DNA is TGTGCCAGCACCCCGGTACGAGGAGGGACAGATACGCAGTATTTT. The full variable domain, in which reference TRBV28 and TRBJ2-3 provide the parts outside the CDR3, is DVKVTQSSRYLVKRTGEKVFLECVQDMDHENMFWYRQDPGLGLRLIYFSYDVKMKEKGDIPEGYSVSREKKERFSLILESASTNQTSMYLCASTPVRGGTDTQYFGPGTRLTVL.

The chain is built from TRBV4-2 and TRBJ2-7; weak D call: TRBD1 (6 bases). The V gene's germline CDR1 is LGHNA and CDR2 YNFKEQ. CDR3 length: 16 residues. Trimming cost V 1 base and J 2 bases, with 15 bases left between them. CDR3 DNA: TGTGCCAGCAGCCAAGTGGGTTCAGGGGCCGCCTACGAGCAGTACTTC. Translated: CASSQVGSGAAYEQYF.

The genes are TRBV7-9 and TRBJ2-1, with TRBD1 as a possible D gene (5 bases). The germline CDR1 and CDR2 sequences are SEHNR and FQNEAQ (reference sequence). The length of the CDR3 is 15 residues. The V end was cut by 2 bases, the J end by 4 bases, with 12 bases between. For the CDR3, the DNA is TGTGCCAGCAGCTTAAGGGCTAGACAGTACAATGAGCAGTTCTTC. As protein: CASSLRARQYNEQFF. Together with reference TRBV7-9 and TRBJ2-1, the CDR3 gives the full variable domain: DTGVSQNPRHKITKRGQNVTFRCDPISEHNRLYWYRQTLGQGPEFLTYFQNEAQLEKSRLLSDRFSAERPKGSFSTLEIQRTEQGDSAMYLCASSLRARQYNEQFFGPGTRLTVL.

About this clone: This same CDR3 is encoded by further DNA sequences in the sample. V and J are TRBV4-3 and TRBJ1-5, with TRBD1 as a possible D gene (5 bases). CDR1 and CDR2 (germline): LGHNA, YSLEER. V lost 0 bases to trimming and J lost 6 bases, with 12 bases between them. The CDR3 runs to 15 residues. CDR3 bases: TGCGCCAGCAGCCAAGAGCCTGGGGGAGGTCAGCCCCAGCATTTT. Amino acid sequence: CASSQEPGGGQPQHF.

V gene TRBV5-1 combines with J gene TRBJ2-7; 8 bases agree with TRBD2. The CDR3 has 15 amino acids. Germline V gene lookup returns CDR1 SGHRS and CDR2 YFSETQ. Trimming cost V 0 bases and J 3 bases; bases outside gene matches: 5. The CDR3 spells CASSLVSGDHYEQYF. As DNA, the CDR3 is TGCGCCAGCAGCTTGGTTAGCGGGGACCACTACGAGCAGTACTTC.

The chain employs TRBV11-2 and TRBJ2-3; 9 bases fit TRBD1. After removal of 0 bases from V and 3 bases from J, the junction contained 4 bases not matched to a gene. There are 16 residues in the CDR3. Germline V gene data show CDR1 as SGHAT and CDR2 as FQNNGV. CDR3 protein: CASSLDTQGATDTQYF. CDR3 DNA: TGTGCCAGCAGCTTAGATACACAGGGGGCTACAGATACGCAGTATTTT.

The chain recombines TRBV20-1 with TRBJ2-7; D not resolved. Germline lookup yields CDR1 DFQATT and CDR2 SNEGSKA (reference sequence). This CDR3 is built from 11 residues. Between the trimmed V and J ends, which lost 0 bases and 4 bases, there was a span of 4 bases. Here the CDR3 DNA reads TGCAGTGCTAGAGAGGCTTACGAGCAGTACTTC. This encodes CSAREAYEQYF.

This rearrangement joins TRBV29-1 to TRBJ2-7; 9 bases map to TRBD1. Germline assignment: CDR1 SQVTM and CDR2 ANQGSEA. The CDR3 runs to 15 residues. Trimming at V came to 4 bases and at J to 4 bases, leaving 11 bases not matched to a gene. CDR3 sequence: CSVGAGTGRSYEQYF. The CDR3 coding sequence is TGCAGCGTTGGAGCCGGGACAGGGAGGTCGTACGAGCAGTACTTC.

V is TRBV28 and J is TRBJ1-1, with D possibly matching TRBD1 (6 bases). The V end was cut by 6 bases, the J end by 4 bases, with 15 bases between. The CDR3 has 14 residues. Germline V gene sequence: CDR1 MDHEN, CDR2 SYDVKM. The CDR3 spells CASRWGGAATEAFF. The CDR3 coding sequence is TGTGCCAGCAGGTGGGGGGGGGCCGCCACTGAAGCTTTCTTT.

The chain recombines TRBV14 with TRBJ2-1; D gene unclear. V was trimmed by 4 bases and J by 0 bases, leaving 13 bases between them. Per germline, CDR1 SGHDN and CDR2 FVKESK. This CDR3 contains 16 residues. Here the CDR3 reads CASSRPGAASYNEQFF. CDR3 coding DNA: TGTGCCAGCAGCCGGCCAGGCGCTGCCTCCTACAATGAGCAGTTCTTC.

This clone was seen only a few times. V and J are TRBV27 and TRBJ1-1, with TRBD1 identical over 7 bases. With V trimmed by 5 bases and J by 11 bases, 8 bases remained unmatched. Germline V gene lookup returns CDR1 MNHEY and CDR2 SMNVEV (reference sequence). This CDR3 is 12 amino acids long. For the CDR3, the DNA is TGTGCCAGCAGTCCGCTTGGACAGGCCGCTTTCTTT. Amino acids: CASSPLGQAAFF.

The chain carries TRBV30 and TRBJ2-1; D is unclear. This CDR3 has 14 amino acids. V was cut by 1 base and J by 0 bases, with 7 bases left in between. The V gene's germline CDR1 is GTSNPN and CDR2 SVGIG (reference sequence). Here the CDR3 DNA reads TGTGCCTGGAGTGGTGCGGTCTCCTACAATGAGCAGTTCTTC. It yields the protein CAWSGAVSYNEQFF.

This chain links TRBV6-1 with TRBJ2-7; no firm D call. This CDR3 spans 14 amino acids. Trimming pared 2 bases from V and 4 bases from J, leaving 12 bases between. The germline V gene has CDR1 MNHNS and CDR2 SASEGT. The CDR3 here is CASSELVQNYEQYF. The CDR3, as DNA: TGTGCCAGCAGTGAACTGGTACAGAATTACGAGCAGTACTTC.

The chain carries TRBV5-6 and TRBJ2-7; 7 bases fit TRBD1. The CDR3 has 14 amino acids. J gave up 4 bases and V 3 bases, and 7 bases lay outside the gene matches. Germline CDR1 reads SGHDT; CDR2 reads YYEEEE. CDR3 protein: CASSSGTARYEQYF. CDR3 nucleotide sequence: TGTGCCAGCAGCTCCGGGACAGCTCGTTACGAGCAGTACTTC.

This chain links TRBV6-1 with TRBJ2-1; 7 nucleotides match TRBD2. V shed 7 bases, J shed 6 bases, and the junction held 0 bases outside the gene matches. The V gene's germline CDR1 is MNHNS and CDR2 SASEGT. The CDR3 contains 11 residues. DNA for the CDR3: TGTGCCAGCACGGGGGGCAATGAGCAGTTCTTC. Its protein product is CASTGGNEQFF.

V usage is TRBV5-6 and J usage is TRBJ1-5; 10 bases map to TRBD1. V lost 4 bases, J lost 6 bases, and 10 bases stayed unmatched. This CDR3 has 16 amino acids. Germline assignment: CDR1 SGHDT and CDR2 YYEEEE. CDR3 amino acids: CASSVGQGLTPQPQHF. The CDR3 DNA sequence: TGTGCCAGCAGCGTGGGACAGGGGTTGACGCCTCAGCCCCAGCATTTT.

The rearrangement links TRBV6-5 to TRBJ1-1; 8 nucleotides align to TRBD1. V gave up 4 bases and J gave up 8 bases; unmatched junction bases: 6. Germline loops: CDR1 MNHEY, CDR2 SVGAGI. The CDR3 runs 13 residues. CDR3 sequence: CASSWSRTGEAFF. The CDR3 DNA follows: TGTGCCAGCAGTTGGTCCCGGACAGGGGAAGCTTTCTTT.

The CDR3 sequence: CASSPRTGITYEQYF. The CDR3 nucleotides read TGTGCCAGCAGCCCCCGGACAGGGATAACCTACGAGCAGTACTTC. The chain combines TRBV7-2 with TRBJ2-7; TRBD1 aligns across 8 bases. The CDR3 is 15 amino acids. V dropped 5 bases and J dropped 2; count of bases not matched to a gene: 8. The germline gives CDR1 SGHTA, CDR2 FQGNSA.

This clone was found a few times. J is TRBJ1-1 and V is TRBV19; D is unresolved. CDR3 length: 12 residues. In germline, CDR1 is LNHDA, CDR2 SQIVND (reference sequence). Trimming removed 3 bases from V and 5 bases from J, with 7 bases in between. DNA of the CDR3: TGTGCCAGTAGTATCGGGAGGACTGAAGCTTTCTTT. Amino acid sequence: CASSIGRTEAFF.

This clone was counted only a few times. The rearrangement joins TRBV11-2 to TRBJ1-3; D might be TRBD1 (5 bases). Germline lookup yields CDR1 SGHAT and CDR2 FQNNGV. The CDR3 has 15 residues. Trimming removed 1 base from V and 2 bases from J, with 9 bases in between. CDR3 sequence (DNA): TGTGCCAGCAGCTTAGCGGCAGGGACTGGAAACACCATATATTTT. It yields the protein CASSLAAGTGNTIYF.